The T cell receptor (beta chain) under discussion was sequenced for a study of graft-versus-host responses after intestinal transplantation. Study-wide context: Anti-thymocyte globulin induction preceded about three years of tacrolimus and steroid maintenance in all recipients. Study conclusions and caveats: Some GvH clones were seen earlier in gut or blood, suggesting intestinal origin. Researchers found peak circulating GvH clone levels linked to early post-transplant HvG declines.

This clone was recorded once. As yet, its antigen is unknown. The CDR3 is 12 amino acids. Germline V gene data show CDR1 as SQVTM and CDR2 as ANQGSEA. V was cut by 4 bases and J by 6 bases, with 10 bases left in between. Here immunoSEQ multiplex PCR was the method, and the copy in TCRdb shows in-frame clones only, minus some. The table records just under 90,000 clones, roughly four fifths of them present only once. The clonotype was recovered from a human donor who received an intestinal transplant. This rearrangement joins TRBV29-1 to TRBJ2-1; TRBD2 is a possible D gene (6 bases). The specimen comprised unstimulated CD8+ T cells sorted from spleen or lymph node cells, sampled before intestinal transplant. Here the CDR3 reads CSVVLGGNEQFF. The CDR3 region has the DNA TGCAGCGTTGTGTTGGGGGGCAATGAGCAGTTCTTC.